A few counts support the clone carrying this TCR beta chain. No antigen is known for it. This specimen comes from a study of T-cell memory formation after mild COVID-19. The CDR3 contains 14 residues. V shed 6 bases and J 0 bases; nucleotides not matched to a gene: 7. Germline values: CDR1 SQVTM, CDR2 ANQGSEA. Researchers used 5'RACE with constant-segment primers to make TCR alpha and TCR beta cDNA libraries that carry sample barcodes and UMIs. From the 5' RACE reads, TCRdb called clonotypes with MiXCR, one entry per CDR3 protein. Of about 560,000 distinct CDR3 sequences in the sample, about 18% were seen once. Study-wide findings and caveats: A second wave of clones peaked on day 37, and their SARS-CoV-2 specificity went unconfirmed. The study found contracting CD4+ clones mainly in CM and EM and contracting CD8+ clones in EMRA. Memory from before infection featured some responding clones, which suggests cross-reactive memory joined.

V and J are TRBV29-1 and TRBJ2-7, with TRBD1 matching 8 bases. The source of this sequence is an adult woman who had mild COVID-19 (a few samples of this study predate the infection). Cell type and time point are not known. The sequenced sample was PBMCs or a T cell subset sorted from them (not recorded which). CDR3 nucleotides: TGCAGCGTGACCAGCGGACAGGGCTCCTACGAGCAGTACTTC. Translating gives CSVTSGQGSYEQYF.